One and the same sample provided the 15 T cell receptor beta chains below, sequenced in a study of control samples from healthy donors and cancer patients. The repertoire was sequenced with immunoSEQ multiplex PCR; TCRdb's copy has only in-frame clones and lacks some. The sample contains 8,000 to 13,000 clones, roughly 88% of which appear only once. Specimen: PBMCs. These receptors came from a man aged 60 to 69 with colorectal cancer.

The CDR3 here is CASSSRGGYTF. CDR3 DNA sequence: TGTGCCAGCAGTTCCCGGGGGGGCTACACCTTC. The chain joins TRBV28 to TRBJ1-2; D is perhaps TRBD1 (5 bases). Trimming took 4 bases from V and 8 from J, leaving 8 bases between them. Germline V gene data show CDR1 as MDHEN and CDR2 as SYDVKM. The CDR3 contains 11 residues.

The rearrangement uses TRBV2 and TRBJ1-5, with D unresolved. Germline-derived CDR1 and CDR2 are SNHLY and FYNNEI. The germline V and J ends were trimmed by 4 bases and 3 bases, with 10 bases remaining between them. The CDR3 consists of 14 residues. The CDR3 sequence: CASSVKGFNQPQHF. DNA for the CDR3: TGTGCCAGCAGTGTCAAAGGGTTCAATCAGCCCCAGCATTTT.

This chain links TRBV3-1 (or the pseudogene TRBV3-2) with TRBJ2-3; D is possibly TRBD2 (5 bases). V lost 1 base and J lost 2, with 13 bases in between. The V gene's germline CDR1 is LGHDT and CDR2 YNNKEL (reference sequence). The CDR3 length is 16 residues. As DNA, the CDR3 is TGTGCCAGCAGCCAAGGCGCCCGCGGGCCCACAGATACGCAGTATTTT. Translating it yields CASSQGARGPTDTQYF.

The CDR3 sequence: CASSTFIRGIEGYTF. The DNA of the CDR3 is TGTGCCAGTAGTACGTTTATACGAGGGATTGAAGGCTACACCTTC. J is TRBJ1-2 and V is TRBV19; no clear D gene. CDR3 length: 15 amino acids. Germline V lookup: CDR1 LNHDA, CDR2 SQIVND (reference sequence). V lost 4 bases to trimming and J lost 8 bases, with 20 bases between them.

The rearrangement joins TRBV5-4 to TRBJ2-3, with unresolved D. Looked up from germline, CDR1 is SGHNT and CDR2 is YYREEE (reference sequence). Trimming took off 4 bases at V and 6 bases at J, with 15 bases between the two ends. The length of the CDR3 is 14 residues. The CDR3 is CASSHPLTGDTQYF. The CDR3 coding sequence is TGTGCCAGCAGCCATCCCTTAACGGGCGATACGCAGTATTTT.

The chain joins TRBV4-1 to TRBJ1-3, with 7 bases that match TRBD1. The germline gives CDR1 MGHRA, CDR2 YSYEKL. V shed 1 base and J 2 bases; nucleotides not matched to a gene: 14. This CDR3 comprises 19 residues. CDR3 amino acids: CASSQVLPRQDRAGNTIYF. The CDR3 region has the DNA TGCGCCAGCAGCCAAGTTTTACCAAGACAAGACAGGGCTGGAAACACCATATATTTT.

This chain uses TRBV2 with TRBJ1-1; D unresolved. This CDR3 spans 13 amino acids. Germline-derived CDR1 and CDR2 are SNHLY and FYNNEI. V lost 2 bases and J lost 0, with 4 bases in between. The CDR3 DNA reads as TGTGCCAGCAGTGAAACAGTGAACACTGAAGCTTTCTTT. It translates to CASSETVNTEAFF.

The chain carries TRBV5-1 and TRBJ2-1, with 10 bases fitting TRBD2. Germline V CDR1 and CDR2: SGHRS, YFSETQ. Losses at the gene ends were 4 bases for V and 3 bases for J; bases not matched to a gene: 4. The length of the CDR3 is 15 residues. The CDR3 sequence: CASSTSGAYYNEQFF. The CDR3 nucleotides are TGCGCCAGCAGCACTAGCGGGGCGTACTACAATGAGCAGTTCTTC.

The CDR3 sequence is CASSPWMGGDAEAFF. The CDR3 region has the DNA TGCGCCAGCAGCCCCTGGATGGGAGGGGATGCTGAAGCTTTCTTT. The chain links TRBV4-1 to TRBJ1-1, with D possibly being TRBD1 (5 bases). In germline, CDR1 is MGHRA, CDR2 YSYEKL. This CDR3 spans 15 amino acids. V was trimmed by 4 bases and J by 6 bases, leaving 18 bases between them.

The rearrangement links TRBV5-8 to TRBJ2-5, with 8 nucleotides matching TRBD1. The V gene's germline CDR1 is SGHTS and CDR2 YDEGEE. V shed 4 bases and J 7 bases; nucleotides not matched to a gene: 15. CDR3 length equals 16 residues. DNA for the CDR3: TGTGCCAGCAGCCACGAATACGGACAGGGTGTGGTGACCCAGTACTTC. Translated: CASSHEYGQGVVTQYF.

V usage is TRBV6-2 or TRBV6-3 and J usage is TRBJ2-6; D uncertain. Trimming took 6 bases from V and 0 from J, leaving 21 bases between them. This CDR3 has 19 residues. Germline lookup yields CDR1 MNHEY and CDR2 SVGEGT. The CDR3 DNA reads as TGTGCCAGCAGCCGCCCTCGGGCCCCAAAGGTCTCTGGGGCCAACGTCCTGACTTTC. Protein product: CASSRPRAPKVSGANVLTF.

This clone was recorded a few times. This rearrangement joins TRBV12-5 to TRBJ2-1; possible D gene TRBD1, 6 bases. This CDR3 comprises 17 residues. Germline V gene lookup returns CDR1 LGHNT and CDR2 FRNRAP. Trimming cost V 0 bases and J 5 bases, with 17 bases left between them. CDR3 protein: CASGLVLGPRGDNEQFF. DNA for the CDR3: TGTGCTAGTGGTTTGGTACTGGGGCCCAGGGGTGACAATGAGCAGTTCTTC.

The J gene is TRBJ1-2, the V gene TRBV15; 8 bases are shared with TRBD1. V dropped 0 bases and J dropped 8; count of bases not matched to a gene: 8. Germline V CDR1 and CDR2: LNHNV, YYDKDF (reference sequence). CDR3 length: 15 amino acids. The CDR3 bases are TGTGCCACCAGCAGAGAGTTGACAGGGGTTTTGGGCTACACCTTC. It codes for CATSRELTGVLGYTF.

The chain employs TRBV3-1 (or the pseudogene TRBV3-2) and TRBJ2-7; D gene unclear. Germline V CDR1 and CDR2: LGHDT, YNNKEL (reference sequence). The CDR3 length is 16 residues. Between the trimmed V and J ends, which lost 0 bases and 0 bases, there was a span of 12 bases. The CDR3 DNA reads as TGTGCCAGCAGCCAAGAAAGTGGCGCTTACTCCTACGAGCAGTACTTC. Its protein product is CASSQESGAYSYEQYF.

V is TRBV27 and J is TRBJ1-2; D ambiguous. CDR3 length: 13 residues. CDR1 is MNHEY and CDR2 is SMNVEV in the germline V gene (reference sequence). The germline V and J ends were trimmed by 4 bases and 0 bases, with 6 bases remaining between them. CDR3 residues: CASSWRPNYGYTF. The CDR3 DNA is TGTGCCAGCAGTTGGCGCCCTAACTATGGCTACACCTTC.